This T cell receptor beta chain was recovered during a study of T cells in Graves' hyperthyroidism and ophthalmopathy. Study-level results: Ophthalmopathy, as predicted by the model, came a median around 6 months after the prediction. Blood also held most thyroid clonotypes expanded beyond 0.001.

Amplification targeted TCR beta CDR3 regions from RNA transcripts. First-round RT-PCR of the TCR CDR3 relied on the HTBI primer set. One entry per CDR3 protein, called by TCRdb with MiXCR from the multiplex PCR reads. Of about 250,000 distinct CDR3 sequences in the sample, approximately 25% were seen once. Among ophthalmopathy patients, the Clinical Activity Score reached at least 3, the NOSPECS grade reached at least 4, and duration remained under 3 months. In this sample, this clonotype turned up many times. The antigen remains undetermined. The CDR3 has 13 residues. Trimming stripped 2 bases from V and 4 bases from J, with 7 bases between.

The sequence was collected from a woman aged 40 to 49 with Graves' ophthalmopathy. The chain is built from TRBV12-3 or TRBV12-4 and TRBJ2-3; unclear D gene. Source material: blood. CDR3 region: CASSLIVSDTQYF. The CDR3 bases are TGTGCCAGCAGTTTAATAGTCTCAGATACGCAGTATTTT.